These 13 T cell receptor beta chains were sequenced from one sample in a study of cytotoxic CD8 clonotypes in ibrutinib-treated CLL. Assay used: immunoSEQ multiplex PCR; TCRdb lists only in-frame clones, some missing. The sample carries some 140,000 clones, under 90% recorded once. The material was PBMCs, obtained after 24 months of ibrutinib treatment. The receptors were gathered from a human donor with chronic lymphocytic leukemia.

The CDR3 bases are TGTGCCAGCAGCGTAGTGGAGGGTGAGCAGTTCTTC. This gives the protein CASSVVEGEQFF. This chain links TRBV9 with TRBJ2-1; a weak D match, TRBD2 (6 bases). Looked up from germline, CDR1 is SGDLS and CDR2 is YYNGEE. This CDR3 has 12 amino acids. Trimming cost V 0 bases and J 9 bases, with 7 bases left between them.

This clone was detected once. This chain connects TRBV18 to TRBJ2-7; D is perhaps TRBD1 or TRBD2 (5 bases each). The V end was cut by 3 bases, the J end by 4 bases, with 13 bases between. Germline V gene lookup returns CDR1 KGHSH and CDR2 LQKENI. CDR3 size: 14 residues. The CDR3 nucleotides are TGTGCCAGCTCACCTTCTGCTGAGGGGTACGAGCAGTACTTC. Protein product: CASSPSAEGYEQYF.

The chain has TRBV25-1 and TRBJ2-2, with a weak D call TRBD1 (5 bases). The CDR3 extends over 15 amino acids. The V gene lost 1 base and the J gene lost 5 bases, with 11 bases spanning the gap. Germline V gives CDR1 MGHDK, CDR2 SYGVNS. For the CDR3, the DNA is TGTGCCAGCAGTGAATGGAAGGGGCGAACCGGGGAGCTGTTTTTT. It is translated as CASSEWKGRTGELFF.

This sequence joins TRBV2 and TRBJ2-4, with D perhaps matching TRBD2 (6 bases). Trimming left V 7 bases short and J 8 bases short, with 15 bases between. This CDR3 has 13 amino acids. Per the germline V gene, CDR1 is SNHLY and CDR2 is FYNNEI. The CDR3 nucleotides read TGTGCCAGCACTAGGGACCCGGGGGACATTCAGTACTTC. Protein sequence: CASTRDPGDIQYF.

This clone was recorded only once. The chain uses TRBV6-1 and TRBJ1-1, with TRBD1 identical over 7 bases. This CDR3 region has 15 residues. Per the germline V gene, CDR1 is MNHNS and CDR2 is SASEGT. V was pared by 5 bases and J by 1 base, with 7 bases of the junction left unmatched. Here the CDR3 reads CASSPTGTENTEAFF. CDR3 coding DNA: TGTGCCAGCAGTCCGACCGGGACAGAGAACACTGAAGCTTTCTTT.

The chain carries TRBV10-1 and TRBJ1-2; D gene unclear. The germline V gene encodes CDR1 WNHNN and CDR2 SYGVQD (reference sequence). There are 14 residues in the CDR3. V lost 2 bases and J lost 4, with 11 bases in between. The CDR3 here is CASSERSPAYGYTF. DNA of the CDR3: TGCGCCAGCAGTGAGAGATCCCCGGCCTATGGCTACACCTTC.

The chain uses TRBV15 and TRBJ2-5, with D perhaps TRBD1 (5 bases). CDR1 and CDR2 (germline): LNHNV, YYDKDF (reference sequence). V was clipped by 5 bases and J by 3 bases, with 13 bases between them. This CDR3 is 14 amino acids long. CDR3 sequence: CATSGLQVEETQYF. The CDR3 bases are TGTGCCACCAGCGGATTACAGGTGGAAGAGACCCAGTACTTC.

The V and J genes are TRBV7-9 and TRBJ1-1; no definite D call. The CDR3 totals 15 residues. Germline V gives CDR1 SEHNR, CDR2 FQNEAQ (reference sequence). V was shortened by 1 base and J by 0 bases, with 9 bases between the two germline ends. CDR3 region: CASSLDAGLNTEAFF. DNA for the CDR3: TGTGCCAGCAGCTTAGATGCGGGGTTGAACACTGAAGCTTTCTTT.

The CDR3 protein is CASSLPGGGNSPLHF. CDR3 nucleotides: TGTGCCAGCAGCTTACCGGGGGGGGGAAATTCACCCCTCCACTTT. This chain uses TRBV5-4 with TRBJ1-6, with D possibly being TRBD1 (5 bases). Germline V gene lookup returns CDR1 SGHNT and CDR2 YYREEE (reference sequence). Trimming took 2 bases from V and 7 from J, leaving 13 bases between them. This CDR3 is 15 amino acids long. Supplemented by reference TRBV5-4 and TRBJ1-6, the full variable domain reads ETGVTQSPTHLIKTRGQQVTLRCSSQSGHNTVSWYQQALGQGPQFIFQYYREEENGRGNFPPRFSGLQFPNYSSELNVNALELDDSALYLCASSLPGGGNSPLHFGNGTRLTVT.

The rearrangement links TRBV5-4 to TRBJ1-1; perhaps TRBD1 as D (5 bases). Germline CDR1 reads SGHNT; CDR2 reads YYREEE (reference sequence). Trimming removed 1 base from V and 1 base from J, with 14 bases in between. The CDR3 spans 16 residues. This chain's CDR3 is CASSLRPGGENTEAFF. For the CDR3, the DNA is TGTGCCAGCAGCTTGAGGCCGGGAGGGGAGAACACTGAAGCTTTCTTT.

The chain carries TRBV11-3 and TRBJ2-1, with TRBD2 matching over 9 bases. The V gene's germline CDR1 is SGHNT and CDR2 YENEEA. The V and J ends lost 3 bases and 2 bases, in that order; junction bases with no gene match: 5. CDR3 length: 16 amino acids. This chain's CDR3 is CASSFSSGVPYNEQFF. The CDR3 nucleotides read TGTGCCAGCAGCTTCTCTAGCGGGGTGCCCTACAATGAGCAGTTCTTC.

V usage is TRBV30 and J usage is TRBJ1-2; 9 bases are a match to TRBD1. The CDR3 has 13 amino acids. The V and J ends lost 4 bases and 4 bases, in that order; junction bases with no gene match: 4. Germline lookup yields CDR1 GTSNPN and CDR2 SVGIG (reference sequence). In DNA form, the CDR3 reads TGTGCCTGGAAACCGGACAGGGGCTATGGCTACACCTTC. Encoded protein: CAWKPDRGYGYTF. Full variable domain (remainder filled in from reference TRBV30 and TRBJ1-2): SQTIHQWPATLVQPVGSPLSLECTVEGTSNPNLYWYRQAAGRGLQLLFYSVGIGQISSEVPQNLSASRPQDRQFILSSKKLLLSDSGFYLCAWKPDRGYGYTFGSGTRLTVV.

The chain carries TRBV7-2 and TRBJ2-3; 9 bases are a match to TRBD1. The CDR3 runs to 14 residues. V dropped 5 bases and J dropped 3; count of bases not matched to a gene: 3. The germline gives CDR1 SGHTA, CDR2 FQGNSA. CDR3 amino acids: CASSPGQGTDTQYF. The CDR3 nucleotides are TGTGCCAGCAGCCCAGGACAGGGGACAGATACGCAGTATTTT.